This TCR beta chain was sequenced during a study of cytotoxic CD8 clonotypes in ibrutinib-treated CLL. Overall study results and limits: Progressing patients had sampling times that differed from those of sustained-remission patients. Under therapy, public clonotypes either contracted or stayed stable, and they were uncommon. Measured clonality at baseline was greater than in age-matched healthy donors and tracked with circulating CD8+ T-cell counts. Increased clonality at ibrutinib response gave way to a return toward baseline at progression.

The repertoire was sequenced with immunoSEQ multiplex PCR; TCRdb's copy has only in-frame clones and lacks some. The repertoire consists of around 76,000 clones, with roughly 83% occurring once and the leading ten covering around 36%. Points on this clone: Its antigen is undetermined.

The trim removed 4 bases at V and 2 bases at J, leaving 6 bases unmatched. CDR3 size: 18 residues. Germline V CDR1 and CDR2: SGHVS, FQNEAQ. J is TRBJ2-2 and V is TRBV7-8, with 14 bases fitting TRBD2. The starting material was PBMCs, obtained after 24 months of ibrutinib treatment. The sequence came from a human donor with chronic lymphocytic leukemia. CDR3 residues: CASSSGLAGASNTGELFF. The CDR3 nucleotides are TGTGCCAGCAGCTCGGGACTAGCGGGAGCCTCCAACACCGGGGAGCTGTTTTTT.